What follows is one TCR beta chain and its context. Germline CDR1 MNHEY, CDR2 SVGEGT. CDR3 length equals 16 residues. V was trimmed by 2 bases and J by 0 bases, leaving 14 bases between them. The sample originates from a study of blood T cell repertoires in COVID-19. Study-wide context: The United States, Italy and Spain provided the acute and convalescent COVID-19 samples. PBMCs, B-cell-depleted T cells, or T cells provided the cDNA or gDNA that made up the material.

Here immunoSEQ multiplex PCR was the method, and the copy in TCRdb shows in-frame clones only, minus some. The sample records 150,000 or so clones, 84% being singletons. The sequence was obtained from a woman between 45 and 60 years old who had recovered from COVID-19. V usage is TRBV6-2 or TRBV6-3 and J usage is TRBJ2-7; weak D call: TRBD1 (5 bases). Sequencing was done on a sample of PBMCs or T cells enriched from blood (not recorded which). CDR3 bases: TGTGCCAGCAGTTACATTAGGGGTTCACTCTCCTACGAGCAGTACTTC. This translates into CASSYIRGSLSYEQYF.